The 20 T cell receptor beta chains below were found in one sample sequenced in a study of control samples from healthy donors and cancer patients. Assay: immunoSEQ multiplex PCR; the TCRdb copy retains only in-frame clones and omits some. Among around 140,000 clones listed, about 89% were seen once. The sample consisted of blood. These receptors came from a man between 18 and 29 years old in good health.

The chain recombines TRBV5-1 with TRBJ2-7; no reliable D call. Germline V gene data show CDR1 as SGHRS and CDR2 as YFSETQ. V gave up 0 bases and J gave up 2 bases, with 9 bases separating them. The CDR3 consists of 14 residues. In DNA form, the CDR3 reads TGCGCCAGCAGCTTGGGGACCCCAACCTACGAGCAGTACTTC. It encodes CASSLGTPTYEQYF.

The chain carries TRBV28 and TRBJ1-2, with 7 bases matching TRBD1. CDR3 size: 12 residues. Germline CDR1 MDHEN, CDR2 SYDVKM. After removal of 9 bases from V and 0 bases from J, the junction contained 1 base not matched to a gene. The DNA for the CDR3 is TGTGCCAGTGGGACAGCTAACTATGGCTACACCTTC. It specifies CASGTANYGYTF.

The CDR3 protein is CSALRTDTQYF. DNA of the CDR3: TGCAGTGCTCTGCGCACAGATACGCAGTATTTT. The chain joins TRBV20-1 to TRBJ2-3; D is unclear. This CDR3 has 11 residues. Germline V CDR1 and CDR2: DFQATT, SNEGSKA (reference sequence). Trimming shortened V by 5 bases and J by 1 base, and 4 bases separated the two germline ends.

The chain uses TRBV3-1 (or the pseudogene TRBV3-2) and TRBJ1-3, with D unresolved. Trimming removed 0 bases from V and 0 bases from J, with 18 bases in between. Germline lookup yields CDR1 LGHDT and CDR2 YNNKEL (reference sequence). The CDR3 consists of 19 residues. The CDR3 bases are TGTGCCAGCAGCCAAGATAGTTTGTGGGCAGAAAACTCTGGAAACACCATATATTTT. It yields the protein CASSQDSLWAENSGNTIYF.

This chain joins TRBV5-1 and TRBJ1-4; 9 bases map to TRBD1. CDR3 size: 17 residues. The junction had 10 bases not matched to a gene; V was cut back by 3 bases and J by 4 bases. Germline V CDR1 and CDR2: SGHRS, YFSETQ. The CDR3 here is CASSYGTGSRFNEKLFF. The CDR3 DNA is TGCGCCAGCAGCTACGGGACAGGGTCACGGTTTAATGAAAAACTGTTTTTT.

The rearrangement links TRBV7-2 to TRBJ2-3, with 14 bases that match TRBD2. The CDR3 length is 16 residues. J was trimmed by 5 bases and V by 5 bases; bases with no gene match: 6. Germline CDR1 is SGHTA and CDR2 is FQGNSA. The CDR3 region is CASSVRLAGGRDTQYF. The CDR3 DNA follows: TGTGCCAGCAGCGTCCGACTAGCGGGGGGGCGAGATACGCAGTATTTT.

J is TRBJ2-7 and V is TRBV11-2; 7 bases agree with TRBD1. The length of the CDR3 is 15 residues. Trimming removed 5 bases from V and 0 bases from J; junction bases left unmatched: 7. Germline V lookup: CDR1 SGHAT, CDR2 FQNNGV. Written as DNA, the CDR3 is TGTGCCAGCAGCCTAATGACAGGGAGCTCCTACGAGCAGTACTTC. Its protein is CASSLMTGSSYEQYF.

The CDR3 nucleotides read TGTGCCAGCAGCTTACAGGCTAGCGGGGCTGGGGAGCAGTACTTC. Amino acids: CASSLQASGAGEQYF. The J gene is TRBJ2-7, the V gene TRBV7-3; 9 bases are a match to TRBD2. There are 15 residues in the CDR3. The V segment lost 2 bases and the J segment 7 bases; nucleotides outside the gene matches: 9. CDR1 SGHTA and CDR2 FQGTGA come from the germline V gene.

The chain recombines TRBV28 with TRBJ1-1; TRBD1 agrees at 7 bases. V was pared by 4 bases and J by 6 bases, with 5 bases of the junction left unmatched. The CDR3 has 13 residues. Germline assignment: CDR1 MDHEN and CDR2 SYDVKM. This chain's CDR3 is CASSSTDRAEAFF. The CDR3 DNA reads as TGTGCCAGCAGTTCCACTGACAGGGCTGAAGCTTTCTTT.

In this sample, this clone turned up once. CDR3 DNA sequence: TGTGCCAGCAGTTCATCCAGGCGGGGGCCCCAGCATTTT. Translated, it gives CASSSSRRGPQHF. The chain recombines TRBV6-5 with TRBJ1-5, with D hard to call. The CDR3 length is 13 residues. Germline V CDR1 and CDR2: MNHEY, SVGAGI. V lost 4 bases and J lost 9, with 13 bases in between.

V and J are TRBV3-1 (or the pseudogene TRBV3-2) and TRBJ2-4, with D possibly being TRBD2 (5 bases). The ends were cut back, 3 bases at V and 8 bases at J, with 20 bases in the middle. Germline CDR1 LGHDT, CDR2 YNNKEL (reference sequence). The CDR3 length is 16 residues. DNA for the CDR3: TGTGCCAGCAGCCACACCGAAGGGAGCTTATGGGACATTCAGTACTTC. Translating it yields CASSHTEGSLWDIQYF.

The V call is TRBV10-3, the J call TRBJ2-2, with D possibly being TRBD2 (5 bases). The germline gives CDR1 ENHRY, CDR2 SYGVKD. V was shortened by 5 bases and J by 7 bases, with 14 bases between the two germline ends. CDR3 length: 14 amino acids. The CDR3 region has the DNA TGTGCCATCAGTACCCCAACCGGGATCGGGGAGCTGTTTTTT. It translates to CAISTPTGIGELFF.

The chain links TRBV19 to TRBJ1-2, with 7 bases fitting TRBD1. V dropped 5 bases and J dropped 8; count of bases not matched to a gene: 8. The CDR3 consists of 13 residues. CDR1 LNHDA and CDR2 SQIVND come from the germline V gene (reference sequence). The CDR3 is CASSGQDSRGYTF. CDR3 sequence (DNA): TGTGCCAGTAGTGGACAGGACTCTAGAGGCTACACCTTC.

This chain uses TRBV10-3 with TRBJ2-3, with D perhaps matching TRBD2 (6 bases). Germline CDR1 is ENHRY and CDR2 is SYGVKD. The CDR3 runs 15 residues. The V end was cut by 4 bases, the J end by 2 bases, with 13 bases between. The CDR3 bases are TGTGCCATCAGTGGGTTGGGCGGGGTCACAGATACGCAGTATTTT. Residues: CAISGLGGVTDTQYF.

The chain joins TRBV30 to TRBJ2-7, with 8 bases that match TRBD2. The CDR3 extends over 14 amino acids. V dropped 0 bases and J dropped 2; count of bases not matched to a gene: 3. Germline V gene sequence: CDR1 GTSNPN, CDR2 SVGIG (reference sequence). The CDR3 protein is CAWSVSGGAYEQYF. CDR3 DNA: TGTGCCTGGAGTGTATCGGGGGGGGCCTACGAGCAGTACTTC.

The chain joins TRBV4-1 to TRBJ1-4, with D perhaps TRBD1 (5 bases). The V end lost 6 bases, the J end lost 0 bases, and 20 bases lay between the germline ends. The CDR3 is 18 residues long. Per the germline V gene, CDR1 is MGHRA and CDR2 is YSYEKL. The CDR3 loop reads CASRYSGGGVTTNEKLFF. The CDR3 DNA follows: TGCGCCAGCAGATACAGCGGGGGGGGAGTGACAACTAATGAAAAACTGTTTTTT.

J is TRBJ2-5 and V is TRBV14, with no clear D. The germline gives CDR1 SGHDN, CDR2 FVKESK. The CDR3 loop spans 13 amino acids. Trimming cost V 4 bases and J 1 base, with 7 bases left between them. CDR3 in DNA: TGTGCCAGCAGCCCAAGGCTCCAAGAGACCCAGTACTTC. It specifies CASSPRLQETQYF. Combining the CDR3 with reference TRBV14 and TRBJ2-5 gives the whole variable domain EAGVTQFPSHSVIEKGQTVTLRCDPISGHDNLYWYRRVMGKEIKFLLHFVKESKQDESGMPNNRFLAERTGGTYSTLKVQPAELEDSGVYFCASSPRLQETQYFGPGTRLLVL.

Only a few counts were recorded for this clone. CDR3 bases: TGTGCCAGCAGCTACGCTAGCGGGGGGTACGAGCAGTACTTC. Translation gives CASSYASGGYEQYF. The chain carries TRBV7-2 and TRBJ2-7, with 11 bases that match TRBD2. The CDR3 sequence is 14 residues long. CDR1 is SGHTA, CDR2 FQGNSA, per germline. Trimming removed 4 bases from V and 4 bases from J; junction bases left unmatched: 3.

For the CDR3, the DNA is TGCGCCAGCAGCCAAGGGTGGACAGGTACTAACTATGGCTACACCTTC. Its protein is CASSQGWTGTNYGYTF. The chain uses TRBV4-1 and TRBJ1-2; TRBD1 agrees at 7 bases. The germline CDR1 and CDR2 sequences are MGHRA and YSYEKL. Losses at the gene ends were 1 base for V and 0 bases for J; bases not matched to a gene: 5. The CDR3 is 16 amino acids.

V gene TRBV30 combines with J gene TRBJ1-2; TRBD1 might be the D (5 bases). The CDR3 runs 14 residues. Germline V gene lookup returns CDR1 GTSNPN and CDR2 SVGIG (reference sequence). Trimming took 6 bases from V and 5 from J, leaving 19 bases between them. The CDR3 coding sequence is TGTGCCTGCCAAGGAAGGGGATCAGGTTATGGCTACACCTTC. As protein: CACQGRGSGYGYTF.